The entry below describes one T cell receptor (beta chain). Its target is unknown. With a much larger clone just one base away, this may be a read error. TCRdb re-analysed the reads in MiXCR, keeping a single row per CDR3 protein. The profile shows 700,000 to 850,000 distinct CDR3 sequences, about 30% of them singletons. This specimen comes from a study of T cell repertoires in cytomegalovirus infection. CDR3 length: 16 residues. The V gene's germline CDR1 is SGHTA and CDR2 FQGNSA. This material consisted of cultured CD8+ T cells from PBMCs, taken from culture after CMV antigen stimulation. The clonotype was recovered from a human donor in good health (CMV status not recorded). Some clones in this sample may be carry-over from other donors' samples. This chain joins TRBV7-2 and TRBJ2-1; D is perhaps TRBD1 or TRBD2 (5 bases each). The CDR3 DNA follows: TGTGTCAGCAGCCCTGGGACGGCTCAGTCCTACAATGAGCAGTTCTTC. This encodes CVSSPGTAQSYNEQFF.